The 4 T cell receptor beta chains listed next were all sequenced from one sample in a study of T cells after yellow fever vaccination. TCRdb re-analysed the 5' RACE reads in MiXCR, keeping a single row per CDR3 protein. The sample comprises some 500,000 distinct CDR3 sequences, 13% of which are singletons, and around 15% rests with the top ten. The sequencing here drew on PBMCs, taken on the day of the yellow fever booster vaccination. The source is a man aged 25-40 years who received the YFV17D yellow fever vaccine.

The J gene is TRBJ1-1, the V gene TRBV28; possible D gene TRBD1, 5 bases. There are 14 residues in the CDR3. V gave up 8 bases and J gave up 3 bases, with 16 bases separating them. Germline V gene sequence: CDR1 MDHEN, CDR2 SYDVKM. The CDR3 sequence: CASRAPGGDTEAFF. CDR3 nucleotide sequence: TGTGCCAGCCGCGCGCCCGGGGGGGACACTGAAGCTTTCTTT.

The V gene is TRBV6-5, the J gene TRBJ1-5; D gene ambiguous. This CDR3 region has 13 residues. CDR1 is MNHEY, CDR2 SVGAGI, per germline. The V end was cut by 2 bases, the J end by 9 bases, with 11 bases between. In DNA, the CDR3 is TGTGCCAGCAGTTACAGGAGATCGGGGCCCCAGCATTTT. Translating it yields CASSYRRSGPQHF.

This clonotype was seen more than once but under ten times. This chain links TRBV29-1 with TRBJ2-3; no definite D call. Trimming removed 3 bases from V and 0 bases from J, with 16 bases in between. The CDR3 consists of 16 residues. Germline assignment: CDR1 SQVTM and CDR2 ANQGSEA. This CDR3 reads CSVDQGRTASTDTQYF. The CDR3 DNA reads TGCAGCGTTGACCAAGGGCGAACCGCTAGCACAGATACGCAGTATTTT.

CDR3 nucleotide sequence: TGCAGCGTTGAAGGACAGGGGGCGGGGGACTCCTACAATGAGCAGTTCTTC. Its translation is CSVEGQGAGDSYNEQFF. The chain recombines TRBV29-1 with TRBJ2-1, with 10 positions matching TRBD1. V lost 1 base, J lost 0 bases, and 6 bases stayed unmatched. CDR3 size: 17 residues. Germline CDR1 is SQVTM and CDR2 is ANQGSEA.